The sequence of this T cell receptor (beta chain) was determined in a study of T cell clones after liver transplantation. Study in general: Samples came from ITN030ST, which attempted immunosuppression withdrawal within 2 years of liver transplantation. Third-party-reactive TCRbeta sequences from pre-transplant mixed lymphocyte reactions served as antigen-independent comparators. Until 12-24 months post-transplant, subjects got standard immunosuppression and no induction.

TCRdb's copy holds only in-frame clones and misses some; the assay was immunoSEQ multiplex PCR. The data hold 68,000 or so clones, with 90% to 95% observed a single time. CDR1 and CDR2 from the germline V gene are ENHRY and SYGVKD. V gave up 0 bases and J gave up 0 bases, with 21 bases separating them. CDR3 length: 20 amino acids. Thawed unstimulated PBMCs were FACS-sorted by CD3, CD4 and CD8 into two populations. This chain uses TRBV10-3 with TRBJ1-5; D gene unclear. The origin of this receptor is a human patient who received a liver transplant. Some T cells here may be from the graft donor. This material consisted of CD4+ T cells from blood, taken less than 27 months after liver transplant. The CDR3 region has the DNA TGTGCCATCAGTGAGTCGTTATTATTGGCAGCAACTTATAGCAATCAGCCCCAGCATTTT. This codes for CAISESLLLAATYSNQPQHF.